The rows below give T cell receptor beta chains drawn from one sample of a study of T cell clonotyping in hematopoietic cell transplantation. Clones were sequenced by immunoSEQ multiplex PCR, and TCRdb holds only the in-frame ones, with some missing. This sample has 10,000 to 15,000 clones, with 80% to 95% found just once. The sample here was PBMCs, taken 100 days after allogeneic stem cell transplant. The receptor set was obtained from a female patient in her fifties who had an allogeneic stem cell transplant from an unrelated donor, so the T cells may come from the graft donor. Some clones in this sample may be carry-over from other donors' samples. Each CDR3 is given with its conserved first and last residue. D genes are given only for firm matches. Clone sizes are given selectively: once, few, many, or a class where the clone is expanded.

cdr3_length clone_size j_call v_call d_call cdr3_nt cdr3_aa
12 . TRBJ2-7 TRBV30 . TGTGCCTGGAACCCCACAGGGAGTGAGCAGTACTTC CAWNPTGSEQYF
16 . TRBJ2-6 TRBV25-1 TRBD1 TGTGCCAGTTCACGCCATACAGGGGAAGGGGCCAACGTCCTGACTTTC CASSRHTGEGANVLTF
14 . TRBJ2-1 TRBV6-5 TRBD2 TGTGCCAGCAACTCGGGGGGGCGGTACAATGAGCAGTTCTTC CASNSGGRYNEQFF
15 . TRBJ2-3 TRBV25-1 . TGTGCCAGCAGTGAATCAGGACAGCTCACAGATACGCAGTATTTT CASSESGQLTDTQYF
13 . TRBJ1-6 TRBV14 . TGTGCCAGCAGTCGGGGGGGGAATTCACCCCTCCACTTT CASSRGGNSPLHF
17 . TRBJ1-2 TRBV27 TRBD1 TGTGCCAGCAGCTCCACCGCGGGACAGGGCCAGTTAGGAGGCTACACCTTC CASSSTAGQGQLGGYTF
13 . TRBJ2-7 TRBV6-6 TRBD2 TGTGCCAGCAGTTACGGACTAGACTACGAGCAGTACTTC CASSYGLDYEQYF
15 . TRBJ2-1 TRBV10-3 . TGTGCCATCAGTGAGTCGAGGCAGGATAACAATGAGCAGTTCTTC CAISESRQDNNEQFF
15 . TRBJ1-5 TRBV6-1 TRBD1 TGTGCCAGCAGTGAGGGGGACAGGGTAAATCAGCCCCAGCATTTT CASSEGDRVNQPQHF
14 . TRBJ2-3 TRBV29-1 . TGCAGCTACCCTGGGCTTCTACCAAGGGATACGCAGTATTTT CSYPGLLPRDTQYF
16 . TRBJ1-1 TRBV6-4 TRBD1 TGTGCCAGCAGAAGACAGGGTCAATCGGTACAAGGTGAAGCTTTCTTT CASRRQGQSVQGEAFF
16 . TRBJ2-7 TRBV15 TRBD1 TGTGCCACCAGCAGAGACACCGGGACAGGGGGCTTCGAGCAGTACTTC CATSRDTGTGGFEQYF
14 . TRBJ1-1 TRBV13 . TGTGCCAGCAGCTCACCGCGGACTACACTTGAAGCTTTCTTT CASSSPRTTLEAFF
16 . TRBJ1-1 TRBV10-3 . TGTGCCATCAGTGAGACGAGGGGACAAGTGAACACTGAAGCTTTCTTT CAISETRGQVNTEAFF
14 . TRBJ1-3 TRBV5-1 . TGCGCCAGCAGCCGAAGACAGGATGGGGACACCATATATTTT CASSRRQDGDTIYF
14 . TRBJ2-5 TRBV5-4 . TGTGCCAGCAGCTTGGGACAGCCACAAGAGACCCAGTACTTC CASSLGQPQETQYF
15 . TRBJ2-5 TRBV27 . TGTGCCAGCAGTCCACGACAGTTGGCTTGGGAGACCCAGTACTTC CASSPRQLAWETQYF
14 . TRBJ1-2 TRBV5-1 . TGCGCCAGCAGCTTAACAGGGCCCAACTATGGCTACACCTTC CASSLTGPNYGYTF
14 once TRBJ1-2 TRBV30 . TGTGCCTGGACCTTGGGGATGTTAGTCTCCGGCTACACCTTC CAWTLGMLVSGYTF